The clone carrying this TCR beta chain occurred a few times. Its specificity is unknown. The entry originates in a study of T cell responses to AZD1222 COVID-19 vaccine. The CDR3 totals 14 residues. Trimming cost V 6 bases and J 6 bases, with 18 bases left between them. Germline CDR1 reads LNHDA; CDR2 reads SQIVND (reference sequence). Study observations and caveats: The study sampled repertoires only after the peak T cell response. The CD4 TCRs associated with vaccination extended across spike and predominated at 160-218 and 743-854. Baseline seropositivity characterized only a handful of AZD1222 recipients. Targets within unmutated variant regions were reportedly found for nearly half of spike-specific TCRs.

Only in-frame clones appear in the TCRdb table, and some are missing; sequencing was by immunoSEQ multiplex PCR. Found here are about 110,000 clones, roughly 92% of them singletons; the top ten hold roughly 2.7%. This sample comprised peripheral blood, obtained 28 days after the second AZD1222 dose. The chain joins TRBV19 to TRBJ2-7; D is possibly TRBD2 (5 bases). The clonotype was recovered from an adult who received the AZD1222 COVID-19 vaccine. In DNA form, the CDR3 reads TGTGCCAGTAGAGAGGGTTTGAGGAAAAGCGAGCAGTACTTC. As protein: CASREGLRKSEQYF.